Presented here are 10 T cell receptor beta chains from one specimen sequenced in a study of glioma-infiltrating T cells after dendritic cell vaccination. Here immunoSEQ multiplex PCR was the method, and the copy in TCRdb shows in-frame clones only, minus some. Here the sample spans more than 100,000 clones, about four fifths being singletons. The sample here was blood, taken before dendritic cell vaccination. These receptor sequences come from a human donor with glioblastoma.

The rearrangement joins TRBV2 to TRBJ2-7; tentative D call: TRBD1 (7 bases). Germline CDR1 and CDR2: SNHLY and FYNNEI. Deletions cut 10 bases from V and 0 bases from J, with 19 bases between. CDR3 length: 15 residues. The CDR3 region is CAISPGDSGSYEQYF. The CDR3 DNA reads TGTGCCATCTCCCCGGGGGACAGCGGCTCCTACGAGCAGTACTTC.

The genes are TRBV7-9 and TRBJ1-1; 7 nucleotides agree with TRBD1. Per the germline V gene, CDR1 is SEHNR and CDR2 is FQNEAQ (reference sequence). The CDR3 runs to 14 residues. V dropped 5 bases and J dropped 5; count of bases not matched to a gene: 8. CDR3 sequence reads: CASSPPGGSTEAFF. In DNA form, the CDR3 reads TGTGCCAGCAGCCCACCAGGGGGGTCGACTGAAGCTTTCTTT.

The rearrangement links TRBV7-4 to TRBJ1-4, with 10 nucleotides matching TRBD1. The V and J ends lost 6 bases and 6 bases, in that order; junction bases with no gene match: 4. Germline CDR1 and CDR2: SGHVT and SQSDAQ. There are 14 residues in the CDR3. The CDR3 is CASSRGTGDEKLFF. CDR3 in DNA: TGTGCCAGCAGTCGCGGGACAGGGGATGAAAAACTGTTTTTT.

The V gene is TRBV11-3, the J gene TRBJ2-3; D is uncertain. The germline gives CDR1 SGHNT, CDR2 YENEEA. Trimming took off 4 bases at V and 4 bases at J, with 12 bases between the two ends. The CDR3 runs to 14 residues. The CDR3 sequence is CASSSRYLADTQYF. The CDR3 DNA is TGTGCCAGCAGCTCGAGATATCTAGCAGATACGCAGTATTTT.

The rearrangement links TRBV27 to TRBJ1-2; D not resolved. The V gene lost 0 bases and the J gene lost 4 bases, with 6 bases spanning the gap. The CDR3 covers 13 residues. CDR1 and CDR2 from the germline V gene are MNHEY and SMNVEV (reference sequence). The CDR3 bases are TGTGCCAGCAGTTTATCCTCTATCTATGGCTACACCTTC. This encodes CASSLSSIYGYTF.

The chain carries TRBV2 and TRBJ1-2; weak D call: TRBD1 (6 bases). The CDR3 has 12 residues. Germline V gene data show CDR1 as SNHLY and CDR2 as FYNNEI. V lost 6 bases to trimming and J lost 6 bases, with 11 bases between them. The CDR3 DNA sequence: TGTGCCAGCAGAACAGGGCCGGATGGCTACACCTTC. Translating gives CASRTGPDGYTF.

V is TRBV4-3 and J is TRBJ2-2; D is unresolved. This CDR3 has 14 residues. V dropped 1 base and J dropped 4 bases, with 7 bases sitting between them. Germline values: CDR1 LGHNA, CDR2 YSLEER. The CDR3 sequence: CASSQAFPTGELFF. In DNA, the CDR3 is TGCGCCAGCAGCCAAGCCTTTCCCACCGGGGAGCTGTTTTTT.

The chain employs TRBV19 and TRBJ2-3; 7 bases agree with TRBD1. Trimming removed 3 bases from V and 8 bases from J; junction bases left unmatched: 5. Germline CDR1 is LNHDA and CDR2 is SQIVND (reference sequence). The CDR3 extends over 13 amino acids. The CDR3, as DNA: TGTGCCAGTAGTATCAGGACAGGTGGTACGCAGTATTTT. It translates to CASSIRTGGTQYF.

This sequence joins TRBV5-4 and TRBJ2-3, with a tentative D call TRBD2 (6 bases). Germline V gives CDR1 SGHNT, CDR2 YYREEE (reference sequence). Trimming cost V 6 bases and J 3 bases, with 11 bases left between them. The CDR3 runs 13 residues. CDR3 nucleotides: TGTGCCAGCAACGGGGGTCGGACAGATACGCAGTATTTT. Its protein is CASNGGRTDTQYF.

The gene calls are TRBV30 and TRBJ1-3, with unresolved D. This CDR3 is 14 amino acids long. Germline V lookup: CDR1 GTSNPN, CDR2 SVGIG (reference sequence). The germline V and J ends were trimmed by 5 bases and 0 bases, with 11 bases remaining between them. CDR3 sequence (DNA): TGTGCCTGGGTGGGAGGCGCCTCTGGAAACACCATATATTTT. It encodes CAWVGGASGNTIYF.